A single sample gave rise to the 3 T cell receptor beta chains below, sequenced in a study of blood T cell repertoires in COVID-19. Only in-frame clones appear in the TCRdb table, and some are missing; sequencing was by immunoSEQ multiplex PCR. The sample lists about 46,000 clones; approximately 85% were seen once. Sequencing was carried out using peripheral blood. All receptors come from a man aged 60-69 years with acute or convalescent COVID-19.

V is TRBV19 and J is TRBJ2-3; a possible D gene is TRBD1 (6 bases). The V gene lost 4 bases and the J gene lost 3 bases, with 20 bases spanning the gap. The germline V gene has CDR1 LNHDA and CDR2 SQIVND (reference sequence). CDR3 length: 17 residues. CDR3 region: CASSRDPTGHGTDTQYF. DNA of the CDR3: TGTGCCAGTAGTAGGGACCCTACAGGGCACGGGACAGATACGCAGTATTTT.

This rearrangement joins TRBV7-3 to TRBJ1-1; tentative D call: TRBD1 (5 bases). V was trimmed by 5 bases and J by 5 bases, leaving 15 bases between them. This CDR3 has 14 amino acids. The germline gives CDR1 SGHTA, CDR2 FQGTGA. The CDR3 reads CASSPRQGGTEAFF. DNA for the CDR3: TGTGCCAGCAGCCCCCGGCAGGGAGGTACTGAAGCTTTCTTT.

This clone was detected once. V and J are TRBV19 and TRBJ1-2; TRBD1 matches 9 bases. V lost 5 bases to trimming and J lost 4 bases; unmatched junction nucleotides: 11. This CDR3 is built from 16 residues. Germline V lookup: CDR1 LNHDA, CDR2 SQIVND (reference sequence). The chain's CDR3 is CASSFVSGQGVYGYTF. DNA of the CDR3: TGTGCCAGTAGTTTCGTGTCGGGACAGGGAGTCTATGGCTACACCTTC. Together with reference TRBV19 and TRBJ1-2, the CDR3 gives the full variable domain: DGGITQSPKYLFRKEGQNVTLSCEQNLNHDAMYWYRQDPGQGLRLIYYSQIVNDFQKGDIAEGYSVSREKKESFPLTVTSAQKNPTAFYLCASSFVSGQGVYGYTFGSGTRLTVV.